The T cell receptor (delta chain) described here comes from a study of γδ T cells in repeated Plasmodium falciparum infection listed by TCRdb under 2021. The study in broad terms: The natural-infection arm enrolled Malian children exposed to intense seasonal malaria transmission, compared against age and gender matched Australian children. Four controlled human malaria infections were administered to roughly 5 malaria-naive U.S. adults over around 630 days by bites from P. falciparum NF54-infected Anopheles stephensi mosquitoes. The study examined how repeated Plasmodium falciparum infection shapes the human gammadelta T cell repertoire, using natural infection in Mali and controlled human malaria infection. The gammadelta TCR repertoires from Mali were analysed in two ways: cross-sectionally during periods with no transmission, and longitudinally across episodes of acute febrile malaria. Controlled-infection subjects were sampled at baseline, immediately before selected infections, and 21 days after each infection. Overall study outcomes, separate from this receptor: In Vdelta2-negative gammadelta TCR repertoires, which were largely Vdelta1+, repeated controlled infections appeared to drive waves of new clonotype selection. Because the controlled-infection cohort was small, analysis of inter-individual variability in gammadelta T cell responses was limited. Vdelta2-negative gammadelta TCR repertoires from Malian children appeared more clonally expanded, less diverse and less shared than those of Australian children. Generalizability was limited because the Malian cohort came from a small rural village made up predominantly of one ethnic group. Vgamma9/Vdelta2+ TCR repertoires showed a highly stable polyclonal repertoire over time and infection, with many inter-individual overlapping TCRgamma sequences.

Vgamma9/Vdelta2+ and Vdelta2-negative gammadelta T cell populations were flow-sorted from peripheral blood mononuclear cells for bulk TCR repertoire analysis. The CDR3 contains 20 residues, cysteine and phenylalanine counted. Just CDR3 DNA is preserved here, 60 bases in frame from base 1. V has 2 bases trimmed and J has 2 bases trimmed; junction bases matching no gene number 20. The germline V gene encodes CDR1 GEAIGNYY and CDR2 EKD. This clone came up a few times. No cognate antigen has been identified for it. This DNA translates differently at residue 10 from the TCRdb protein, which is that of a much larger clone; a read error is likely, and the protein shown is the DNA's own translation. Receptor amplification or capture employed multiplex PCR. Sequencing instrument: Illumina MiSeq. From each sorted gammadelta T cell sample, both TCR gamma (TRG) and TCR delta (TRD) chains were sequenced. Per the authors' processing: The repertoire analyses used clonotype tree plots, the accumulated frequency of the top 20 clonotypes, and diversity index (DI) and D75 metrics. TCRdb called clones anew from the public reads via CATT; matching DNA rows were later pooled. The V and J calls shown here were made by TCRdb, not taken from the authors' results. The table for this sample lists 80,000 to 95,000 delta-chain clones; roughly 1.4% of them were counted only once. Clones ranked in the top ten supply 9% of the sample.

Recombination linked TRDV2 to TRDJ1; 9 bases in the middle match TRDD3. TCRdb offers no J gene call, so here the DNA was matched to germline to obtain one. This clonotype was obtained from a pool of human donors (malaria-infected and uninfected, not separated). Sequenced material: gamma-delta T cells from blood. The DNA sequence is TGTGCCTGTGACAAACTAGGCGGCGGACCGGGGGATACCCCTACCGATAAACTCATCTTT. The resulting protein is CACDKLGGGPGDTPTDKLIF.